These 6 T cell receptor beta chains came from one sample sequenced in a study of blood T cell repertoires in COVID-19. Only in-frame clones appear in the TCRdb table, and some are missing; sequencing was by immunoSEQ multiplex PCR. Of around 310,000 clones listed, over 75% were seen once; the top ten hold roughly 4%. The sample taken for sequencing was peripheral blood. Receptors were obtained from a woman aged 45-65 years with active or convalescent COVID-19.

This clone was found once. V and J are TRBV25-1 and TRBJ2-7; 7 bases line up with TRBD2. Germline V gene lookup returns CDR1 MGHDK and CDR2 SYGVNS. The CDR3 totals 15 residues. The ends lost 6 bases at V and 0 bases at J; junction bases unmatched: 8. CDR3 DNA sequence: TGTGCCAGCAGCCCCCCGGGGGGACGCTCCTACGAGCAGTACTTC. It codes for CASSPPGGRSYEQYF.

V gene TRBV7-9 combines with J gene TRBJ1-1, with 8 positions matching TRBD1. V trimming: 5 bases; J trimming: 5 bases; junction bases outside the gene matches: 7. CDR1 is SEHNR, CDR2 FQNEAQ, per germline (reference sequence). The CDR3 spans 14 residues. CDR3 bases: TGTGCCAGCAGCCTAAGACAGGGGTCGACTGAAGCTTTCTTT. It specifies CASSLRQGSTEAFF.

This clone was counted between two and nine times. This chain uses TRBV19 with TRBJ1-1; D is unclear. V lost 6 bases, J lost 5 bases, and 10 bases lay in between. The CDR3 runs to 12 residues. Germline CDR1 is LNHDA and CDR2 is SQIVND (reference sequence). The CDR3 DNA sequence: TGTGCCAGTAGCATTCACGGTACTGAAGCTTTCTTT. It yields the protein CASSIHGTEAFF.

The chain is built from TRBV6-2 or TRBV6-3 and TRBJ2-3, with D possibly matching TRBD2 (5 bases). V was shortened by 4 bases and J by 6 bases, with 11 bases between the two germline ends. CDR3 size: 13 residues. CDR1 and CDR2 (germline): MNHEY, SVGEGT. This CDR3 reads CASSFLTGDTQYF. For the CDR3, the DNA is TGTGCCAGCAGTTTCCTAACGGGGGATACGCAGTATTTT.

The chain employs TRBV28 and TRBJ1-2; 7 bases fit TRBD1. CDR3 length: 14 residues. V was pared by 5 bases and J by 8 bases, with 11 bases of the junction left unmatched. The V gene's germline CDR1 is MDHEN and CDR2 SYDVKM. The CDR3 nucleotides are TGTGCCAGCAGTACAGGGACAGCAAATCCCGGCTACACCTTC. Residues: CASSTGTANPGYTF.

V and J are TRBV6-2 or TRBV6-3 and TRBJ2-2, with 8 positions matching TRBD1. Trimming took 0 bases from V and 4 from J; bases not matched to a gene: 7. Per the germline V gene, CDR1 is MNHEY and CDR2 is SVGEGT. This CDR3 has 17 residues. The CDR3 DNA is TGTGCCAGCAGTTACTCAGGGAGACAGGGGAGCACCGGGGAGCTGTTTTTT. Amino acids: CASSYSGRQGSTGELFF.